Each of the 29 T cell receptor beta chains below was sequenced from the same sample in a study of T cells in Graves' hyperthyroidism and ophthalmopathy. TCR beta CDR3 regions were amplified from RNA transcripts. First-round RT-PCR of the TCR CDR3 relied on the HTBI primer set. TCRdb fed the multiplex PCR reads into MiXCR, producing one record per CDR3 protein. Here the sample spans hundreds of thousands of distinct CDR3 sequences, roughly 13% being singletons. The sequenced material came from blood. The receptor set was obtained from a woman aged 18-29 years with Graves' hyperthyroidism.

The CDR3 region is CASSRDRGSLLLADGYNEQFF. CDR3 bases: TGTGCCAGCAGCAGGGACAGGGGGAGTTTACTTCTAGCTGACGGGTACAATGAGCAGTTCTTC. The chain recombines TRBV7-9 with TRBJ2-1; 11 nucleotides match TRBD1. This CDR3 is built from 21 residues. Germline V gene data show CDR1 as SEHNR and CDR2 as FQNEAQ (reference sequence). Losses at the gene ends were 5 bases for V and 4 bases for J; bases not matched to a gene: 22.

Many counts were recorded for this clonotype. This chain joins TRBV7-9 and TRBJ2-7; TRBD2 matches 10 bases. The CDR3 is made up of 16 amino acids. Trimming cost V 0 bases and J 6 bases; bases outside gene matches: 8. The germline V gene encodes CDR1 SEHNR and CDR2 FQNEAQ (reference sequence). CDR3 bases: TGTGCCAGCAGCTTAGCCTCCTCTCTAGCGGGAGCCGAGCAGTACTTC. Its protein product is CASSLASSLAGAEQYF.

This clonotype occurred many times. This chain links TRBV11-2 with TRBJ1-1, with 7 nucleotides matching TRBD1. The CDR3 loop spans 18 amino acids. The germline gives CDR1 SGHAT, CDR2 FQNNGV. The V gene end was trimmed by 2 bases and the J gene end by 1 base; junction bases not matched to a gene: 13. The CDR3 DNA reads as TGTGCCAGCAGCTTAAGAGGTCTGGGGACAGTAAGGAACACTGAAGCTTTCTTT. It yields the protein CASSLRGLGTVRNTEAFF.

The rearrangement links TRBV19 to TRBJ1-2; D ambiguous. V lost 0 bases, J lost 5 bases, and 16 bases lay in between. The CDR3 has 16 amino acids. Looked up from germline, CDR1 is LNHDA and CDR2 is SQIVND (reference sequence). For the CDR3, the DNA is TGTGCCAGTAGTATAGAAGTTTTGGGAGGGCCGTATGGCTACACCTTC. This gives the protein CASSIEVLGGPYGYTF.

This clonotype was seen more than once but under ten times. This chain uses TRBV4-1 with TRBJ1-2, with a possible D match to TRBD1 (5 bases). The germline gives CDR1 MGHRA, CDR2 YSYEKL. The CDR3 loop spans 9 amino acids. V lost 9 bases, J lost 12 bases, and 11 bases lay in between. The CDR3 DNA reads as TGCGCCAGAACCGGGACCCACACCTTC. Residues: CARTGTHTF.

The CDR3: CASSLRVLAGYNEQFF. CDR3 bases: TGTGCCAGCAGCTTAAGGGTGCTTGCGGGGTACAATGAGCAGTTCTTC. The rearrangement links TRBV7-2 to TRBJ2-1, with a tentative D call TRBD2 (6 bases). The germline V gene encodes CDR1 SGHTA and CDR2 FQGNSA. This CDR3 comprises 16 residues. Trimming took off 2 bases at V and 4 bases at J, with 15 bases between the two ends.

This clonotype was counted a few times. The V and J genes are TRBV9 and TRBJ2-2; 7 bases fit TRBD2. Germline values: CDR1 SGDLS, CDR2 YYNGEE. Trimming removed 4 bases from V and 6 bases from J; junction bases left unmatched: 9. The CDR3 totals 15 residues. The CDR3 DNA follows: TGTGCCAGCAGCCCCTACACTAGCGTCCCCGGGGAGCTGTTTTTT. Translating gives CASSPYTSVPGELFF.

In its sample, this clonotype was seen many times. The chain is built from TRBV7-3 and TRBJ2-1; 7 nucleotides match TRBD2. V shed 5 bases, J shed 0 bases, and the junction held 16 bases outside the gene matches. This CDR3 comprises 19 residues. The germline gives CDR1 SGHTA, CDR2 FQGTGA. The CDR3 here is CASSRRPRGERASYNEQFF. The CDR3 DNA is TGTGCCAGCAGCCGGCGCCCCCGGGGGGAGAGAGCCTCCTACAATGAGCAGTTCTTC.

In the case of this clonotype: Since a much larger clone is just one base distant, this may be a read error. The chain combines TRBV12-3 or TRBV12-4 with TRBJ2-2; possible D gene TRBD2, 5 bases. The CDR3 has 15 amino acids. V was shortened by 8 bases and J by 4 bases, with 17 bases between the two germline ends. The CDR3: CASPLTEDGTGELFF. In DNA form, the CDR3 reads TGTGCCAGCCCCCTCACGGAGGATGGCACCGGGGAGCTGTTTTTT.

This clonotype was seen only a few times. The chain is built from TRBV7-9 and TRBJ2-1, with D uncertain. V was trimmed by 0 bases and J by 0 bases, leaving 9 bases between them. The V gene's germline CDR1 is SEHNR and CDR2 FQNEAQ (reference sequence). The CDR3 has 16 residues. CDR3 bases: TGTGCCAGCAGCTTAGCACGGGTTGGCTCCTACAATGAGCAGTTCTTC. Its translation is CASSLARVGSYNEQFF. The whole variable domain, remainder taken from reference TRBV7-9 and TRBJ2-1, is DTGVSQNPRHKITKRGQNVTFRCDPISEHNRLYWYRQTLGQGPEFLTYFQNEAQLEKSRLLSDRFSAERPKGSFSTLEIQRTEQGDSAMYLCASSLARVGSYNEQFFGPGTRLTVL.

This clonotype was seen more than once but under ten times. With a much larger clone just one base away, this may be a read error. The chain couples TRBV29-1 to TRBJ1-1; D is unresolved. CDR3 length equals 13 residues. With 7 bases removed from V and 5 bases from J, the gap between germline ends came to 17 bases. CDR1 is SQVTM, CDR2 ANQGSEA, per germline. CDR3 sequence (DNA): TGCAGCGCCGGGGAGAGGGCTAGGACTGAAGCTTTCTTT. Amino acids: CSAGERARTEAFF.

This clonotype has ten or more counts. The chain has TRBV7-8 and TRBJ2-2; D is unresolved. This CDR3 is built from 16 residues. Trimming shortened V by 1 base and J by 3 bases, and 12 bases separated the two germline ends. CDR1 is SGHVS and CDR2 is FQNEAQ in the germline V gene. The DNA for the CDR3 is TGTGCCAGCAGCTTAGGTTACGTGACGCACACCGGGGAGCTGTTTTTT. This encodes CASSLGYVTHTGELFF.

The sample holds one count of this clonotype. The rearrangement uses TRBV14 and TRBJ1-6; D not resolved. From germline, CDR1 is SGHDN and CDR2 FVKESK. The CDR3 has 13 residues. Trimming took off 7 bases at V and 14 bases at J, with 18 bases between the two ends. The CDR3 region has the DNA TGTGCCAGCAAACGGACCTATTACGATACCCTCCACTTT. It codes for CASKRTYYDTLHF.

This clonotype was picked up a small number of times. A much larger clonotype is one base distant, so this may be a read error. V gene TRBV20-1 combines with J gene TRBJ1-5; 7 bases match TRBD1. J gave up 4 bases and V 0 bases, and 6 bases lay outside the gene matches. The CDR3 has 15 residues. From germline, CDR1 is DFQATT and CDR2 SNEGSKA (reference sequence). The CDR3 nucleotides read TGCAGTGCTAGAGACCCCGGGACAGCTAATCAGCCCCAGCATTTT. Its translation is CSARDPGTANQPQHF.

This clonotype was counted ten times or more. The chain carries TRBV11-2 and TRBJ1-6; D possibly corresponds to TRBD1 (5 bases). The CDR3 covers 15 residues. The V gene's germline CDR1 is SGHAT and CDR2 FQNNGV. Trimming removed 5 bases from V and 7 bases from J, with 15 bases in between. The CDR3 bases are TGTGCCAGCAGCGGGGCAGGGTGGGGGAATTCACCCCTCCACTTT. This translates into CASSGAGWGNSPLHF.

This clonotype has ten or more counts. The gene calls are TRBV12-3 or TRBV12-4 and TRBJ1-6; TRBD1 agrees at 7 bases. CDR3 length: 14 residues. After removal of 3 bases from V and 5 bases from J, the junction contained 1 base not matched to a gene. The CDR3 bases are TGTGCCAGCAGTTTCGACAGGGATAATTCACCCCTCCACTTT. Encoded protein: CASSFDRDNSPLHF.

This clonotype was detected many times. The V and J genes are TRBV30 and TRBJ2-7; D ambiguous. CDR3 length: 11 residues. Germline V gives CDR1 GTSNPN, CDR2 SVGIG (reference sequence). Trimming pared 5 bases from V and 2 bases from J, leaving 7 bases between. The CDR3 reads CAWGPPYEQYF. In DNA, the CDR3 is TGTGCCTGGGGGCCCCCCTACGAGCAGTACTTC.

The table lists this clonotype with many counts. The J gene is TRBJ2-3, the V gene TRBV27; 10 bases are shared with TRBD2. Germline CDR1 is MNHEY and CDR2 is SMNVEV (reference sequence). V dropped 3 bases and J dropped 2; count of bases not matched to a gene: 11. This CDR3 contains 18 residues. This chain's CDR3 is CASSLPALAGGVTDTQYF. In DNA, the CDR3 is TGTGCCAGCAGTTTGCCCGCCTTAGCGGGAGGCGTCACAGATACGCAGTATTTT.

This clonotype was seen ten or more times. The chain employs TRBV7-9 and TRBJ1-5; D is undetermined. V was pared by 2 bases and J by 4 bases, with 12 bases between. CDR3 size: 15 residues. Germline-derived CDR1 and CDR2 are SEHNR and FQNEAQ (reference sequence). This CDR3 is CASSLIRPRNQPQHF. The CDR3, as DNA: TGTGCCAGCAGCTTAATCAGACCGAGGAATCAGCCCCAGCATTTT.

This clonotype appeared many times. The chain recombines TRBV5-1 with TRBJ1-6; a possible D gene is TRBD1 (5 bases). The CDR3 sequence is 17 residues long. Germline assignment: CDR1 SGHRS and CDR2 YFSETQ. The germline V and J ends were trimmed by 0 bases and 7 bases, with 17 bases remaining between them. The CDR3: CASSLEGGRVDNSPLHF. The DNA for the CDR3 is TGCGCCAGCAGCTTGGAAGGCGGCAGGGTGGACAATTCACCCCTCCACTTT.

This clonotype occurred many times. The chain uses TRBV7-3 and TRBJ2-1; 9 bases match TRBD2. This CDR3 has 15 amino acids. CDR1 SGHTA and CDR2 FQGTGA come from the germline V gene. The ends lost 2 bases at V and 7 bases at J; junction bases unmatched: 6. CDR3 protein: CASSLSHTSGNEQFF. In DNA, the CDR3 is TGTGCCAGCAGCTTATCTCACACTAGCGGGAATGAGCAGTTCTTC.

This clonotype was seen repeatedly, ten times or more. The V call is TRBV28, the J call TRBJ1-1; maybe TRBD1 (5 bases). This CDR3 is built from 14 residues. The germline V gene has CDR1 MDHEN and CDR2 SYDVKM. V lost 4 bases and J 3 bases, leaving 12 bases between the germline ends. The CDR3 bases are TGTGCCAGCAGTTCTGTCAGGGTGGACACTGAAGCTTTCTTT. Residues: CASSSVRVDTEAFF.

This sequence joins TRBV15 and TRBJ2-7; 9 bases are shared with TRBD1. Germline trimming cut 0 bases from V and 0 bases from J; bases unmatched to any gene: 6. Germline V gives CDR1 LNHNV, CDR2 YYDKDF (reference sequence). The CDR3 length is 17 residues. As DNA, the CDR3 is TGTGCCACCAGCAGAGATCTGGGGACAGGGCACTCCTACGAGCAGTACTTC. It codes for CATSRDLGTGHSYEQYF.

The chain is built from TRBV28 and TRBJ1-5; 11 bases map to TRBD1. J lost 2 bases, V lost 4 bases, and 13 bases had no gene match. Germline assignment: CDR1 MDHEN and CDR2 SYDVKM. The CDR3 sequence is 19 residues long. CDR3 sequence: CASSWYGTGGILGNQPQHF. As DNA, the CDR3 is TGTGCCAGCAGTTGGTATGGGACAGGGGGAATTTTGGGCAATCAGCCCCAGCATTTT.

This clonotype has a count of ten or more. The V gene is TRBV20-1, the J gene TRBJ1-5; D is undetermined. Trimming removed 7 bases at V and 7 bases at J, with 17 bases between. The CDR3 sequence is 13 residues long. Germline CDR1 reads DFQATT; CDR2 reads SNEGSKA (reference sequence). This CDR3 is CSVAHQMDQPQHF. The CDR3 DNA follows: TGCAGTGTCGCCCACCAAATGGACCAGCCCCAGCATTTT.

The table lists this clonotype with many counts. DNA for the CDR3: TGCAGTGCTAACCGAGGACAGGGGAACACTGAAGCTTTCTTT. It specifies CSANRGQGNTEAFF. V gene TRBV20-1 combines with J gene TRBJ1-1, with TRBD1 identical over 8 bases. V was clipped by 4 bases and J by 1 base; unmatched bases: 5. There are 14 residues in the CDR3. The V gene's germline CDR1 is DFQATT and CDR2 SNEGSKA (reference sequence).

This clonotype was observed many times. The CDR3, as DNA: TGTGCCAGCAGTCCCACTAGTAGCGACAATGAGCAGTTCTTC. Its protein product is CASSPTSSDNEQFF. This chain connects TRBV12-3 or TRBV12-4 to TRBJ2-1; the D gene is possibly TRBD2 (5 bases). V lost 5 bases to trimming and J lost 5 bases, with 13 bases between them. The CDR3 covers 14 residues.

This clonotype was found many times. The J gene is TRBJ2-1, the V gene TRBV28; D is unresolved. The CDR3 sequence is 12 residues long. CDR1 is MDHEN and CDR2 is SYDVKM in the germline V gene. The germline V and J ends were trimmed by 2 bases and 4 bases, with 3 bases remaining between them. This CDR3 is CASSLKYNEQFF. The CDR3, as DNA: TGTGCCAGCAGTTTAAAGTACAATGAGCAGTTCTTC.

This clonotype was picked up many times. The V and J genes are TRBV7-2 and TRBJ1-1; D not resolved. The germline CDR1 and CDR2 sequences are SGHTA and FQGNSA. The V end was cut by 4 bases, the J end by 6 bases, with 9 bases between. The CDR3 runs to 12 residues. Here the CDR3 DNA reads TGTGCCAGCAGCTGGGGTTCCCCTGAAGCTTTCTTT. This sequence encodes CASSWGSPEAFF.